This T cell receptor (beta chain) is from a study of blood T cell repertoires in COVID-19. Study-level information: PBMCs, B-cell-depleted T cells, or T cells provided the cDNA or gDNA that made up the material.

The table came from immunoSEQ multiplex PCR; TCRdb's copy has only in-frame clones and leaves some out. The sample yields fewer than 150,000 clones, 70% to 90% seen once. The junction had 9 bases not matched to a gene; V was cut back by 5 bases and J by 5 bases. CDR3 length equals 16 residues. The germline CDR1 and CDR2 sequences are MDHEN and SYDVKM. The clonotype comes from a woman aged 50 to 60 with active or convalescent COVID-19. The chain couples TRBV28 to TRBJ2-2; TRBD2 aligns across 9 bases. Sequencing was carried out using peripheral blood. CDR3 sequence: CASSPISGSLTGELFF. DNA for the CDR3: TGTGCCAGCAGTCCTATTAGCGGGAGTTTAACCGGGGAGCTGTTTTTT.